A single T cell receptor beta chain is shown here with its context. Its specificity is not known. Profiling relied on immunoSEQ multiplex PCR, and the TCRdb table lists in-frame clones only, not all of them. Of tens of thousands of clones in the sample, over 75% are singletons; the top ten hold approximately 15%. The data originate from a study of PD-L1 blockade in urothelial cancer. About the study: Analyzed time points were 3 weeks (second dose) and 6 weeks after therapy began. When blood samples were assessed, the median T cell count was about 140,000.

Time point reported: pretreatment peripheral blood. Findings and limits, study-wide: When measured at 3 weeks, tumor-associated blood clones expanded more in durable-benefit patients.

V was pared by 8 bases and J by 8 bases, with 13 bases between. Germline CDR1 reads SQVTM; CDR2 reads ANQGSEA. The CDR3 length is 11 residues. The source is a man aged 55-75 years with urothelial cancer. The chain employs TRBV29-1 and TRBJ2-1; perhaps TRBD2 as D (5 bases). Material: PBMCs, obtained around atezolizumab (anti-PD-L1) treatment. CDR3 bases: TGCAGCTGGCTAGGGCGGGATGAGCAGTTCTTC. Protein sequence: CSWLGRDEQFF.